Included here is one TCR beta chain sequence, with context. Its specificity is unknown. This entry belongs to a study of blood T cells in healthy people across ages. Study outcomes and limitations: Long-lived and aged donors differed, with more naive CD4+ cells and higher diversity in the long-lived. Using unsorted PBMCs precluded a conclusive naive versus antigen-experienced comparison. Per million T cells, the diversity of TCR beta decreased roughly linearly as age advanced.

The V end lost 3 bases, the J end lost 7 bases, and 14 bases lay between the germline ends. This CDR3 is 15 amino acids long. Germline V gene data show CDR1 as SGHRS and CDR2 as YFSETQ. Then a second PCR, running about 7 to 11 cycles, was carried out with a sample-barcoded 5' primer and a J-beta primer mix. TCRdb reprocessed the 5' RACE reads with MiXCR, giving one entry per CDR3 protein. The data show approximately 900,000 distinct CDR3 sequences, 48% seen once. The sequencing input was blood. The TCR originated in a young man in good health. This sequence joins TRBV5-1 and TRBJ1-6; weak D call: TRBD1 (6 bases). The CDR3 nucleotides are TGCGCCAGCAGCTCCGGGGGGGCCCGCAATTCACCCCTCCACTTT. Protein: CASSSGGARNSPLHF.